Presented here are 10 T cell receptor beta chains from one specimen sequenced in a study of T cell responses to AZD1222 COVID-19 vaccine. The protocol was immunoSEQ multiplex PCR, while the TCRdb copy is restricted to in-frame clones and leaves out a portion. Among approximately 100,000 clones listed, 75% to 95% were seen once. The sequenced sample was peripheral blood, obtained on day 0 of AZD1222 vaccination. The receptors were sampled from an adult in good health.

This clone was seen once. The chain recombines TRBV7-6 with TRBJ2-7; TRBD2 agrees at 10 bases. The CDR3 totals 18 residues. V dropped 2 bases and J dropped 2; count of bases not matched to a gene: 12. From germline, CDR1 is SGHVS and CDR2 FNYEAQ. The CDR3 here is CASSLFPSGSSPAYEQYF. CDR3 in DNA: TGTGCCAGCAGCTTATTTCCTAGCGGGAGTAGCCCCGCCTACGAGCAGTACTTC.

The chain joins TRBV3-1 (or the pseudogene TRBV3-2) to TRBJ1-2; possibly TRBD1 for D (5 bases). CDR3 length: 15 amino acids. In germline, CDR1 is LGHDT, CDR2 YNNKEL (reference sequence). The germline V and J ends were trimmed by 3 bases and 8 bases, with 19 bases remaining between them. CDR3 residues: CASSQAPVGGDGYTF. The CDR3 DNA sequence: TGTGCCAGCAGCCAGGCCCCGGTGGGAGGGGACGGCTACACCTTC.

The chain uses TRBV20-1 and TRBJ1-2; D may be TRBD1 (6 bases). The CDR3 covers 10 residues. Germline CDR1 DFQATT, CDR2 SNEGSKA (reference sequence). V was clipped by 2 bases and J by 10 bases, with 8 bases between them. The CDR3 sequence is CSARWGAYTF. The CDR3, as DNA: TGCAGTGCTAGATGGGGGGCCTACACCTTC.

The V and J genes are TRBV27 and TRBJ1-5; D ambiguous. Germline CDR1 reads MNHEY; CDR2 reads SMNVEV (reference sequence). V was cut by 5 bases and J by 0 bases, with 11 bases left in between. The CDR3 has 15 residues. The CDR3 nucleotides read TGTGCCAGCAGTGACGAAGCCTTTAGCAATCAGCCCCAGCATTTT. Amino acid sequence: CASSDEAFSNQPQHF.

The chain couples TRBV28 to TRBJ1-1; the D is unclear. There are 14 residues in the CDR3. V lost 5 bases and J lost 1, with 11 bases in between. Looked up from germline, CDR1 is MDHEN and CDR2 is SYDVKM. The DNA of the CDR3 is TGTGCCAGCAGTCCATGGGTAGCGAACACTGAAGCTTTCTTT. Translating it yields CASSPWVANTEAFF.

The rearrangement links TRBV7-8 to TRBJ2-5; TRBD1 or TRBD2 may be the D gene (5 bases each). This CDR3 contains 12 residues. Trimming stripped 5 bases from V and 5 bases from J, with 9 bases between. Germline V gene data show CDR1 as SGHVS and CDR2 as FQNEAQ. The CDR3 loop reads CASSGGWETQYF. In DNA, the CDR3 is TGTGCCAGCAGCGGGGGTTGGGAGACCCAGTACTTC.

The rearrangement joins TRBV29-1 to TRBJ2-7, with TRBD1 identical over 7 bases. Trimming took 4 bases from V and 5 from J; bases not matched to a gene: 2. This CDR3 region has 11 residues. Germline V lookup: CDR1 SQVTM, CDR2 ANQGSEA. CDR3 sequence: CSVGQGNEQYF. CDR3 nucleotide sequence: TGCAGCGTTGGACAGGGCAACGAGCAGTACTTC.

In this sample, this clone turned up once. The genes are TRBV10-3 and TRBJ2-7; no definite D call. The V gene's germline CDR1 is ENHRY and CDR2 SYGVKD. CDR3 size: 15 residues. V was pared by 0 bases and J by 5 bases, with 14 bases between. The CDR3 coding sequence is TGTGCCATCAGTGAGTCGGGGATTCCCTCTGACGAGCAGTACTTC. It specifies CAISESGIPSDEQYF.

The chain links TRBV9 to TRBJ2-6; perhaps TRBD2 as D (6 bases). CDR1 is SGDLS and CDR2 is YYNGEE in the germline V gene. The CDR3 is 16 amino acids. V was trimmed by 4 bases and J by 0 bases, leaving 11 bases between them. The CDR3 reads CASSLWGDSGANVLTF. In nucleotides, the CDR3 is TGTGCCAGCAGCCTTTGGGGGGACTCTGGGGCCAACGTCCTGACTTTC.

The CDR3 loop reads CASRRTSNTGELFF. The CDR3 coding sequence is TGTGCCAGTAGAAGGACATCGAACACCGGGGAGCTGTTTTTT. The rearrangement uses TRBV19 and TRBJ2-2, with D perhaps matching TRBD1 (5 bases). Germline V gene lookup returns CDR1 LNHDA and CDR2 SQIVND (reference sequence). V lost 6 bases and J lost 0, with 8 bases in between. This CDR3 region has 14 residues.